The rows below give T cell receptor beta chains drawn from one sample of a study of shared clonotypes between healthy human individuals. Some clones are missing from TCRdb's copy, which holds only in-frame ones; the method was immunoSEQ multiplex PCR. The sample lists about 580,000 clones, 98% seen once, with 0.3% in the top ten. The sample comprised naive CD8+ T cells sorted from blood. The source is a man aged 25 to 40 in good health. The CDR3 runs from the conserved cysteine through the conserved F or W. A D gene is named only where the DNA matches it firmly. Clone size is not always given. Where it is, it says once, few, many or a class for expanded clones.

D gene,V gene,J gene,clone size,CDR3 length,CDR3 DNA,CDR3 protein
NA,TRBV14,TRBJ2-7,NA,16,TGTGCCAGCAGCCAAGACCTTTCAGGGGCGGTATACGAGCAGTACTTC,CASSQDLSGAVYEQYF
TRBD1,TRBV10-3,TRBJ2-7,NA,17,TGTGCCATCAGTGGGACAGGTCCTTCGCCTGACTCCTACGAGCAGTACTTC,CAISGTGPSPDSYEQYF
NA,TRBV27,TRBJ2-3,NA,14,TGTGCCAGCAGTACCCAGCAGAGCACAGATACGCAGTATTTT,CASSTQQSTDTQYF
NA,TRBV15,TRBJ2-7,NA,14,TGTGCCACCAGCAGAGTGCCGGGAACCTACGAGCAGTACTTC,CATSRVPGTYEQYF
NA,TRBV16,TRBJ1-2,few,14,TGTGCCAGCAGCCAAGGGGGCCCGAACTATGGCTACACCTTC,CASSQGGPNYGYTF
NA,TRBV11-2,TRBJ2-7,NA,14,TGTGCCAGCAGCCCGGGAGACAGGGCCCACGAGCAGTACTTC,CASSPGDRAHEQYF
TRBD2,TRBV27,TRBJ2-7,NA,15,TGTGCCAGCAGTTTAGTGGCTAGCGGGGCCTACGAGCAGTACTTC,CASSLVASGAYEQYF
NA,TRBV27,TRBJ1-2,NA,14,TGTGCCAGCAGTTTTGCCAGGGCTAACTATGGCTACACCTTC,CASSFARANYGYTF
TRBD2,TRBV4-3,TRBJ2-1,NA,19,TGCGCCAGCAGCCAAGATGGGTGGCTAGCGGGACGATCCTACAATGAGCAGTTCTTC,CASSQDGWLAGRSYNEQFF
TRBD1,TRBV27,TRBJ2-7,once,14,TGTGCCAGCAGGGGACAGGGGCTTTTAGGCGCGCAGTACTTC,CASRGQGLLGAQYF
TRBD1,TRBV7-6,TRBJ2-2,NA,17,TGTGCCAGCAGCCTTCGATCCGGGACAGACAACACCGGGGAGCTGTTTTTT,CASSLRSGTDNTGELFF
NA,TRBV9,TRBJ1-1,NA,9,TGTGCCAGCAGCCCGAAAGCTTTCTTT,CASSPKAFF
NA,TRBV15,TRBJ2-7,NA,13,TGTGCCACCGGTGTTGGCCAGTTTTACGAGCAGTACTTC,CATGVGQFYEQYF
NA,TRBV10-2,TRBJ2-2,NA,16,TGCGCCAGCAACGACATAGCGGAGCCGAACACCGGGGAGCTGTTTTTT,CASNDIAEPNTGELFF
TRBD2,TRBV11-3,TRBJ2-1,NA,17,TGTGCCAGCAGCCCCCTGGAAGCGGGAGGGAAAGACAATGAGCAGTTCTTC,CASSPLEAGGKDNEQFF
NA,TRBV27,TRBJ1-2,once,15,TGTGCCAGCAGTTTATTCCTTGGCCGGGACTATGGCTACACCTTC,CASSLFLGRDYGYTF
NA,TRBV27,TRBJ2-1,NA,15,TGTGCCAGCAGGGAGGGGGAGCATTTCGTCGATGAGCAGTTCTTC,CASREGEHFVDEQFF
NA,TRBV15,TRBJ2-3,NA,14,TGTGCCACCAGCAGAGCCCAGGACCTACATACGCAGTATTTT,CATSRAQDLHTQYF
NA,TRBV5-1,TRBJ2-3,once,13,TGCGCCAGCAGCGCATGGACAGCAGATACGCAGTATTTT,CASSAWTADTQYF
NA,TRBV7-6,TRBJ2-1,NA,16,TGTGCCAGCAGCTTATTCGGGGGTAATGATATATTTCGGCAGTTCTTC,CASSLFGGNDIFRQFF
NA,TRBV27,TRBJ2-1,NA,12,TGTGCCAGCAGTCACATCAACAATGAGCAGTTCTTC,CASSHINNEQFF
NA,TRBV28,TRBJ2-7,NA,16,TGTGCCAGCAGTTCGCGACAGGAATCGAGGGCCCACGAGCAGTACTTC,CASSSRQESRAHEQYF
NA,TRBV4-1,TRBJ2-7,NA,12,TGCGCCAGCAGCCAAGATTTGGGCGAGCAGTACTTC,CASSQDLGEQYF
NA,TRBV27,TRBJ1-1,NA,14,TGTGCCAGCAGTTTAACAAGCTTGAACACTGAAGCTTTCTTT,CASSLTSLNTEAFF
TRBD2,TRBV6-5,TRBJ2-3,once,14,TGTGCCAGCAGTTCCGGGACTAGCGGGAGGGCTGGCCAGTTT,CASSSGTSGRAGQF
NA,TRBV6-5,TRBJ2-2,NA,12,TGTGCCAGCAGTTACCCCCCCGGGGAGCTGTTTTTT,CASSYPPGELFF
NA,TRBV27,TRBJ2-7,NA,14,TGTGCCAGCAGTTTAATTAGCGCGCACTACGAGCAGTACTTC,CASSLISAHYEQYF
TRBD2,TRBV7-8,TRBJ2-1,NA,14,TGTGCCAGCAGCCCGAGACTAGCGGGATATGAGCAGTTCTTC,CASSPRLAGYEQFF
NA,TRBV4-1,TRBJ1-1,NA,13,TGCGCCAGCAGCCAAGTTATCCGCACTGAAGCTTTCTTT,CASSQVIRTEAFF
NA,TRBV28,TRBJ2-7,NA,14,TGTGCCAGCAGTATAGAGGGAACACCCTACGAGCAGTACTTC,CASSIEGTPYEQYF
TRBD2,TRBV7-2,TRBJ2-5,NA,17,TGTGCCAGCAGCCCCCCACGGGCTAGCGGGAGGAGAGAGACCCAGTACTTC,CASSPPRASGRRETQYF
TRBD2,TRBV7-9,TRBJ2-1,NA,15,TGTGCCAGCAGCTTGACTAGCGGGAGGGTCAATGAGCAGTTCTTC,CASSLTSGRVNEQFF
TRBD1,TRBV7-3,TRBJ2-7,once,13,TGTGCCAGCTCCTGGACAGGGGCTGACGAGCAGTACTTC,CASSWTGADEQYF
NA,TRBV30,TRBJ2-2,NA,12,TGTGCCTGGAGTCACCCCACCGGGGAGCTGTTTTTT,CAWSHPTGELFF
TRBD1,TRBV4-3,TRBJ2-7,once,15,TGCGCCAGCAGCCACGAGAGGGGGCCCTTGTACGAGCAGTACTTC,CASSHERGPLYEQYF
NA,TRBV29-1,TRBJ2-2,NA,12,TGCAGCGTTACTGTTTTGACCGGGGAGCTGTTTTTT,CSVTVLTGELFF
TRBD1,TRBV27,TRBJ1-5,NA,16,TGTGCCAGCAGTTTAGGGACAGGGGCATCCAATCAGCCCCAGCATTTT,CASSLGTGASNQPQHF
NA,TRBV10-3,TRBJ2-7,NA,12,TGTGCCGTCGCGGGCCGTACCTACGAGCAGTACTTC,CAVAGRTYEQYF
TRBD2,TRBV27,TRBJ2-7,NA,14,TGTGCCAGCGGCCCGGGACTAGCGGGAGTCGAGCAGTACTTC,CASGPGLAGVEQYF
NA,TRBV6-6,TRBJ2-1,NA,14,TGTGCCAGCAGGCTGGAAGGCTCCTACAATGAGCAGTTCTTC,CASRLEGSYNEQFF
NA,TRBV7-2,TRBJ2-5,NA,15,TGTGCCAGCAGCTTACGTAGCGGAATCCAAGAGACCCAGTACTTC,CASSLRSGIQETQYF
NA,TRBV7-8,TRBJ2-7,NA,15,TGTGCCAGCAGCTTCGCCCGGGACCTTGACTACGAGCAGTACTTC,CASSFARDLDYEQYF
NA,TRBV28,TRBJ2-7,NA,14,TGTGCCAGCACCCTGACCAGTAGCTCCTACGAGCAGTACTTC,CASTLTSSSYEQYF
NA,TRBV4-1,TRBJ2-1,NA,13,TGCGCCAGCAGCCAGAGCCCCGGAGGGGAGCAGTTCTTC,CASSQSPGGEQFF
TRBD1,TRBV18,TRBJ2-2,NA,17,TGTGCCAGCTCACCACCTTCCAGGGGGCGTAGCACCGGGGAGCTGTTTTTT,CASSPPSRGRSTGELFF
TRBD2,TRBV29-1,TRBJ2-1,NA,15,TGCAGCGTTGAGGAGCGGGATTTTCCCGGCAATGAGCAGTTCTTC,CSVEERDFPGNEQFF
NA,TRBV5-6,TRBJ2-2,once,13,TGTGCCAGCAGCTTGCTGTACACCGGGGAGCTGTTTTTT,CASSLLYTGELFF
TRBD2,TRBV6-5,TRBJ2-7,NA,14,TGTGCCAGCAGTTTTGGGACTAGCTCTTACGAGCAGTACTTC,CASSFGTSSYEQYF
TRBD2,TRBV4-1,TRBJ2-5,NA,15,TGCGCCAGCAGCCCCACGGCGGGAGAGGAAGAGACCCAGTACTTC,CASSPTAGEEETQYF
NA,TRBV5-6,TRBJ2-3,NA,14,TGTGCCAGCAGTTTGAGCGGCATCACAGATACGCAGTATTTT,CASSLSGITDTQYF
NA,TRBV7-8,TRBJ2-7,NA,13,TGTGCCAGCTTCGGGACTCCAAACTACGAGCAGTACTTC,CASFGTPNYEQYF
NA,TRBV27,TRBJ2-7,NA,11,TGTGCCAGCAGTCCCGGTGGCGAGCAGTACTTC,CASSPGGEQYF
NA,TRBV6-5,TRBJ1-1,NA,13,TGTGCCAGCATCAACAGGGTTTACACTGAAGCTTTCTTT,CASINRVYTEAFF
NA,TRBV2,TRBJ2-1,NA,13,TGTGCCAGCTACCTCACCTCCTACAATGAGCAGTTCTTC,CASYLTSYNEQFF
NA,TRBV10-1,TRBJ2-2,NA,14,TGCGCCAGCGCGGGGTCCTTGGGTACCGGGGAGCTGTTTTTT,CASAGSLGTGELFF
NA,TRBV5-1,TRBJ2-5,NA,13,TGCGCCAGCAGTCCGGGAGTAGGGGAGACCCAGTACTTC,CASSPGVGETQYF
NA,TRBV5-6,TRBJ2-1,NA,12,TGTGCCAGCAAATCGGATTACAATGAGCAGTTCTTC,CASKSDYNEQFF
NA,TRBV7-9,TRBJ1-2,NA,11,TGTGCCAGCAGCTACGGGGGTGGCTACACCTTC,CASSYGGGYTF
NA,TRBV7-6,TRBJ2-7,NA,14,TGTGCCAGCAGCTTAAACGGTCACGTAGACGAGCAGTACTTC,CASSLNGHVDEQYF
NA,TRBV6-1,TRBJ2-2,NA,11,TGTGCCAGCAGTAAAACAGGGTGGCTGTTTTTT,CASSKTGWLFF